This T cell receptor (beta chain) is drawn from a study of blood T cell repertoires in COVID-19. Only in-frame clones appear in the TCRdb table, and some are missing; sequencing was by immunoSEQ multiplex PCR. This sample has more than 95,000 clones, with about 86% found just once. The clonotype comes from a woman aged 55 to 70 in a cohort sampled during active or convalescent COVID-19. The sequenced sample was peripheral blood.

The CDR3 region is CASSDRGLNEKLFF. In nucleotides, the CDR3 is TGTGCCAGCAGCGACAGGGGCCTAAATGAAAAACTGTTTTTT. The chain uses TRBV2 and TRBJ1-4; 8 bases are shared with TRBD1. The CDR3 covers 14 residues. Trimming removed 6 bases from V and 5 bases from J; junction bases left unmatched: 5. Germline CDR1 is SNHLY and CDR2 is FYNNEI.